Below are 8 T cell receptor beta chains sequenced from a single sample in a study of blood T cell repertoires in COVID-19. Profiled with immunoSEQ multiplex PCR; TCRdb holds only in-frame clones, not every one. The sample holds approximately 250,000 clones, roughly 90% seen once. The material sequenced was peripheral blood. Source of these receptors: a woman in her seventies with COVID-19, enrolled during active disease.

The chain is built from TRBV29-1 and TRBJ2-1, with TRBD1 matching 9 bases. CDR1 and CDR2 (germline): SQVTM, ANQGSEA. This CDR3 has 15 residues. The V gene end was trimmed by 5 bases and the J gene end by 5 bases; junction bases not matched to a gene: 10. CDR3 in DNA: TGCAGCGTTACCAAGACAGGGGGAGAAAACAATGAGCAGTTCTTC. Protein product: CSVTKTGGENNEQFF.

The genes are TRBV29-1 and TRBJ2-7, with 9 bases fitting TRBD1. Germline V lookup: CDR1 SQVTM, CDR2 ANQGSEA. The CDR3 is 17 amino acids. V lost 4 bases, J lost 2 bases, and 15 bases stayed unmatched. The CDR3 nucleotides read TGCAGCGTTGGCCCCACCGCCGGGACAGGGATTGCCTACGAGCAGTACTTC. Its protein product is CSVGPTAGTGIAYEQYF.

This chain links TRBV19 with TRBJ2-5; 7 nucleotides line up with TRBD1. The CDR3 has 14 amino acids. Losses at the gene ends were 6 bases for V and 1 base for J; bases not matched to a gene: 5. Germline CDR1 and CDR2: LNHDA and SQIVND (reference sequence). The CDR3 here is CASRARTGQETQYF. In DNA form, the CDR3 reads TGTGCCAGTAGGGCTCGGACAGGCCAAGAGACCCAGTACTTC.

This sequence joins TRBV5-4 and TRBJ2-1, with a tentative D call TRBD2 (6 bases). The V end was cut by 2 bases, the J end by 10 bases, with 16 bases between. The germline CDR1 and CDR2 sequences are SGHNT and YYREEE (reference sequence). There are 14 residues in the CDR3. The CDR3 DNA is TGTGCCAGCAGCTTTGGCGGGGATAGAAGGGAGCAGTTCTTC. This gives the protein CASSFGGDRREQFF.

The V call is TRBV4-2, the J call TRBJ2-3; TRBD2 matches at 8 bases. V lost 4 bases to trimming and J lost 0 bases; unmatched junction nucleotides: 12. The CDR3 is made up of 18 amino acids. Germline lookup yields CDR1 LGHNA and CDR2 YNFKEQ. The CDR3 is CASSPQRGTLSSTDTQYF. The CDR3 DNA is TGTGCCAGCAGCCCTCAGCGGGGGACTCTATCTAGCACAGATACGCAGTATTTT.

V usage is TRBV5-8 and J usage is TRBJ2-1, with D tentatively TRBD1 (5 bases). CDR3 size: 16 residues. Germline V gene sequence: CDR1 SGHTS, CDR2 YDEGEE. Trimming pared 7 bases from V and 1 base from J, leaving 18 bases between. Here the CDR3 reads CASGTRSGFSYNEQFF. In DNA form, the CDR3 reads TGTGCCAGCGGCACTCGGTCAGGGTTTTCCTACAATGAGCAGTTCTTC.

There are a few counts of this clone. The CDR3 reads CASSERGGHETQYF. The CDR3 nucleotides read TGCGCCAGCAGTGAGCGGGGGGGGCATGAGACCCAGTACTTC. The chain has TRBV10-1 and TRBJ2-5, with 8 positions matching TRBD2. Germline CDR1 reads WNHNN; CDR2 reads SYGVQD (reference sequence). This CDR3 is built from 14 residues. The J segment lost 5 bases and the V segment lost 2 bases, leaving 4 bases of the junction unmatched.

The rearrangement joins TRBV5-1 to TRBJ1-4; no definite D call. The CDR3 is made up of 16 amino acids. V was pared by 1 base and J by 4 bases, with 14 bases between. Germline lookup yields CDR1 SGHRS and CDR2 YFSETQ. Here the CDR3 reads CASSLYPQEDNEKLFF. The DNA of the CDR3 is TGCGCCAGCAGCTTGTATCCCCAGGAGGATAATGAAAAACTGTTTTTT.